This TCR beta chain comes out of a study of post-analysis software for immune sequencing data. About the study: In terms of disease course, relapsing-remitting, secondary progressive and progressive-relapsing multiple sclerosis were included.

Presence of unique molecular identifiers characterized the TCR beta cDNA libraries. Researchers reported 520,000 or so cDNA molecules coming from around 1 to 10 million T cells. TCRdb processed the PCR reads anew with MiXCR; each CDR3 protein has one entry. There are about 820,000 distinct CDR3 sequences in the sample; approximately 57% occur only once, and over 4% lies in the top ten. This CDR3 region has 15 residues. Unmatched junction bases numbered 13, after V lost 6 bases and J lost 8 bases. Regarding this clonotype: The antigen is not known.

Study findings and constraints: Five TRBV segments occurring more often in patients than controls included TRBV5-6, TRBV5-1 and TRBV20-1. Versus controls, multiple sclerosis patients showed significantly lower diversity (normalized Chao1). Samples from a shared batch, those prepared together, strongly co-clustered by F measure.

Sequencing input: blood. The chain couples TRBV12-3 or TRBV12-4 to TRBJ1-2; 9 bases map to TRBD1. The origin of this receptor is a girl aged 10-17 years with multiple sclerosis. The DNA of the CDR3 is TGTGCCAGCAGATCCTCCGGGACAGGGACCTACGGCTACACCTTC. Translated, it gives CASRSSGTGTYGYTF.